The sequence of this T cell receptor (beta chain) was determined in a study of CXCR3-negative and CXCR3-positive naive CD8 T cells. Each CD8+ T cell subset was sorted in triplicate, around 300,000 cells each. UMI-labeled 5' RACE TRB cDNA libraries were prepared from the cells. TCRdb derives one entry per CDR3 protein from the 5' RACE reads, leaving out DNA. This sample's clone table lists 45,000 or so distinct CDR3 sequences. Its frequency marks this clonotype as medium-sized. CDR3 size: 12 residues. Per the germline V gene, CDR1 is SQVTM and CDR2 is ANQGSEA. The sequencing sample was made of naive CXCR3- CD8+ T cells from blood. Documented subset: CD45RO-CCR7+CD27+CD95- naive CD8+ T cells lacking CXCR3 (TNR3-). The receptor was derived from a human donor in good health. Some clones in this sample may be carry-over from other donors' samples. The rearrangement links TRBV29-1 to TRBJ2-2; no DNA is available, so the TRBD1 call from TCRdb remains unchecked. The CDR3 sequence is CSTRQGSGELFF.